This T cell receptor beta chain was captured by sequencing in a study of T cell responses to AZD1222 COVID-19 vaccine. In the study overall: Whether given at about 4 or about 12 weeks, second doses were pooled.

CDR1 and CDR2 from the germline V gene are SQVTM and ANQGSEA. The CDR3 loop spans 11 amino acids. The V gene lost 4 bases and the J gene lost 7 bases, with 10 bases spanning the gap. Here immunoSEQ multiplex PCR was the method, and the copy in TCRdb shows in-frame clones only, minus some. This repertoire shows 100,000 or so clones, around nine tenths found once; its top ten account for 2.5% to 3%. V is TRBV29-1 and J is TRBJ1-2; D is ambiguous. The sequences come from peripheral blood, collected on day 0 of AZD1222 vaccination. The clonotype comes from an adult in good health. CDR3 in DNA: TGCAGCGTTGGATCACCGGGTGGCTACACCTTC. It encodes CSVGSPGGYTF.